This T cell receptor (beta chain) was profiled in a study of cytomegalovirus exposure and HLA in healthy donors. Each donor's status was that of a healthy bone marrow donor. Study-wide results and caveats: Presence/absence analysis assumed near-uniform sequencing depth across donors.

The PCR made use of 60 Vbeta and 13 Jbeta primers. The protocol was immunoSEQ multiplex PCR, while the TCRdb copy is restricted to in-frame clones and leaves out a portion. Listed are about 58,000 clones; approximately 4.3% falls within the top ten. To note about this clone: The antigen is undetermined. The germline gene is not matched at one end of the junction; a read error may be the cause.

Germline values: CDR1 SEHNR, CDR2 FQNEAQ (reference sequence). This CDR3 spans 11 amino acids. This sequence originates from a male donor in good health and CMV-seronegative. The sample taken for sequencing was PBMCs. This chain connects TRBV7-9 to TRBJ2-3; D is undetermined. The CDR3 DNA reads TGTGCCAGCAGCCGAACAGATAAGCAGTATTTT. Its translation is CASSRTDKQYF.